This T cell receptor (beta chain) was documented in a study of shared clonotypes between healthy human individuals. Study-level points and caveats: Only blood samples were collected, and tissue repertoires likely differ.

This table comes from immunoSEQ multiplex PCR, and its TCRdb copy is limited to in-frame clones, with some not included. The sample includes about 590,000 clones, 95% to 96% of them seen just once. A word on this clone: Antigen: not known.

Germline CDR1 is MNHEY and CDR2 is SMNVEV (reference sequence). V gave up 6 bases and J gave up 0 bases, with 12 bases separating them. The CDR3 has 15 residues. Naivety among CD8 cells was defined by CD45RO negativity and positive CCR7 selection, thereby excluding terminally differentiated effector memory CD45RA+ cells. The source is a woman in her 30s in good health. The sample consisted of naive CD8+ T cells sorted from blood. The genes are TRBV27 and TRBJ2-1; no clear D gene. CDR3 DNA sequence: TGTGCCAGCAGGGTTGGCCCCGGCTCCTACAATGAGCAGTTCTTC. This translates into CASRVGPGSYNEQFF.